The entry below gives a single T cell receptor (beta chain) sequence along with its context. This clone was seen a single time. Its antigen is still unknown. No base-level quality is on record; no much larger clone is a single base apart. These data are taken from a study of blood T cell repertoires in COVID-19 (dated by TCRdb to the early 2020s). Broadly, across the study: Collaborator samples came from the United States, Italy and Spain and covered acute and convalescent phases of COVID-19. The prospective study material was composed of cDNA or gDNA derived from T cells, B-cell-depleted T cells, or PBMCs. Deeply sampled blood TCRbeta repertoires from subjects exposed to, actively infected with, or recovered from COVID-19 were included in the dataset. A freely available public database, intended as a resource for researchers studying the immune response to SARS-CoV-2, is where the repertoires were released. Samples were obtained from the ongoing ImmuneRACE study (first 160 participants) and from about 1,300 subjects provided by 6 global collaborators. A de-identified subject ID, COVID-19 status, age in years and sex were almost always included in the sample metadata. Where available, HLA class I and class II types were obtained from metadata supplied by the sample provider rather than from assay-based typing. Paper-wide results and their limitations: How much clinical and demographic metadata was included differed by source and by participant, and the metadata was provided uncurated.

Including the terminal cysteine and phenylalanine, the CDR3 comprises 15 residues. CDR3 DNA only is kept here, 45 bases in frame from base 1. V is cut back by 3 bases and J by 6 bases, with 5 bases in the junction unmatched. Taken from the germline V gene (reference sequence), the CDR1 and CDR2 loops are MNHEY and SMNVEV. TCRbeta CDR3 regions were amplified from genomic DNA by means of the immunoSEQ Assay, a bias-controlled multiplex PCR. Per the source publication's procedure: The number of nucleated cells in each sample was estimated from the amplification of reference gene primers within the assay. To quantify the absolute abundance of each unique TCRbeta CDR3 rearrangement, sequence reads were collapsed and filtered. Productive Simpson clonality was computed per sample as the square root of Simpson's diversity index over productive rearrangements. The clones in this table, taken by TCRdb from immuneACCESS, are in-frame only. Not every clone is retained; where verified, under half of the shortfall comes from an unresolved V gene, and the cause of the rest is unknown. The D gene and trimming were derived from the DNA, and the V and J assignments and clone size from that table. Within this sample are some 70,000 clones, with approximately 79% of them counted one time only. Jointly, the top ten make up roughly a tenth of the sample.

The collaborating institutions used their own protocols to collect whole blood in K2EDTA tubes. For TCRbeta analysis, collaborators shipped samples in one of three forms: frozen whole blood, isolated PBMCs, or DNA extracted from either of those sample types. Recombination joined TRBV27 with TRBJ2-3; 11 central nucleotides agree with TRBD2. Material for sequencing was peripheral blood. The source of this sequence is a woman in her forties or fifties with acute or convalescent COVID-19. DNA sequence: TGTGCCAGCAGTTTCGAACTAGCGGGAGCCGATACGCAGTATTTT. This encodes CASSFELAGADTQYF.